A single sample gave rise to the 17 T cell receptor beta chains below, sequenced in a study of prognosis after radiotherapy for stage I lung cancer. The study amplified the TCR beta CDR3 region from genomic DNA. This amplification was carried out by two rounds of multiplex PCR. It was primers specific to each TRBV and TRBJ gene that first-round PCR used. From the multiplex PCR reads, TCRdb called clonotypes with MiXCR, one entry per CDR3 protein. The data hold over 30,000 distinct CDR3 sequences, with less than 25% observed a single time. The specimen was PBMCs, collected before or after stereotactic body radiation therapy (not recorded which). These receptors came from a donor over 45 with non-small cell lung cancer.

This clonotype was seen repeatedly, ten times or more. V and J are TRBV5-8 and TRBJ2-4, with TRBD2 matching over 14 bases. The CDR3 runs 17 residues. V trimming: 0 bases; J trimming: 8 bases; junction bases outside the gene matches: 7. Germline CDR1 reads SGHTS; CDR2 reads YDEGEE. The CDR3 coding sequence is TGTGCCAGCAGCTTGGCCCTGGGACTAGCGGGGGCGGACATTCAGTACTTC. Translating it yields CASSLALGLAGADIQYF. Variable domain in full (rest from reference TRBV5-8 and TRBJ2-4): EAGVTQSPTHLIKTRGQQATLRCSPISGHTSVYWYQQALGLGLQFLLWYDEGEERNRGNFPPRFSGRQFPNYSSELNVNALELEDSALYLCASSLALGLAGADIQYFGAGTRLSVL.

As concerns this clonotype: One base away lies a much larger clone, so this may be a sequencing read error. The V call is TRBV9, the J call TRBJ1-1; the D is unclear. Trimming took off 4 bases at V and 0 bases at J, with 13 bases between the two ends. In germline, CDR1 is SGDLS, CDR2 YYNGEE. CDR3 size: 15 residues. The CDR3 DNA reads as TGTGCCAGCAGCACCCTAGACAACATGAACACTGAAGCTTTCTTT. Translating it yields CASSTLDNMNTEAFF.

The chain carries TRBV24-1 and TRBJ2-3; D is possibly TRBD1 (6 bases). Germline-derived CDR1 and CDR2 are KGHDR and SFDVKD. This CDR3 comprises 15 residues. The V and J ends lost 3 bases and 7 bases respectively, with 16 bases between them. Written as DNA, the CDR3 is TGTGCCACCAGTGATCCCCAGGGGAGTACATATACGCAGTATTTT. This translates into CATSDPQGSTYTQYF.

This clonotype was recorded at least ten times. The chain links TRBV6-1 to TRBJ2-1, with D perhaps given as TRBD1 or TRBD2 (7 bases each). CDR1 is MNHNS, CDR2 SASEGT, per germline. The CDR3 contains 19 residues. Trimming cost V 7 bases and J 5 bases, with 30 bases left between them. This CDR3 reads CASNPTGTFAGVGNNEQFF. The CDR3 region has the DNA TGTGCCAGCAACCCGACAGGGACGTTTGCGGGAGTGGGCAACAATGAGCAGTTCTTC.

This clonotype was found many times. This chain links TRBV9 with TRBJ2-1, with TRBD1 identical over 7 bases. The CDR3 contains 19 residues. Germline assignment: CDR1 SGDLS and CDR2 YYNGEE. Trimming at V came to 0 bases and at J to 2 bases, leaving 14 bases not matched to a gene. The CDR3 nucleotides are TGTGCCAGCAGCGTAGTCGAGGGGGCGGGTTTGGGGACCTACAATGAGCAGTTCTTC. Residues: CASSVVEGAGLGTYNEQFF.

This clonotype has at least ten counts. The CDR3 spells CASSPFPRGSYEQYF. The CDR3, as DNA: TGTGCCAGTAGTCCCTTCCCCCGGGGCTCCTACGAGCAGTACTTC. The V gene is TRBV19, the J gene TRBJ2-7, with D possibly being TRBD2 (5 bases). This CDR3 has 15 residues. Germline V gene lookup returns CDR1 LNHDA and CDR2 SQIVND (reference sequence). V was shortened by 5 bases and J by 0 bases, with 14 bases between the two germline ends.

This clonotype has just one count. A far larger clone is one nucleotide away, so this likely arose from a read error. The chain recombines TRBV6-4 with TRBJ2-6; D call uncertain. CDR1 and CDR2 (germline): MRHNA, SNTAGT. This CDR3 contains 15 residues. CDR3 sequence: CASSEPNSRANVLTF. CDR3 coding DNA: TGTGCCAGCAGTGAGCCTAACTCTAGGGCCAACGTCCTGACTTTC.

The chain recombines TRBV6-2 or TRBV6-3 with TRBJ2-7; TRBD2 might be the D (5 bases). Trimming left V 8 bases short and J 9 bases short, with 23 bases between. The germline CDR1 and CDR2 sequences are MNHEY and SVGEGT. This CDR3 is 14 amino acids long. The CDR3 nucleotides are TGTGCCAGCGGTTCGGACGGGATGCAGAGGGCGCAGTACTTC. It is translated as CASGSDGMQRAQYF.

About this clonotype itself: One base separates it from a far larger clone, so it is likely a read error. J is TRBJ2-7 and V is TRBV6-8, with D possibly being TRBD1 or TRBD2 (6 bases each). The length of the CDR3 is 16 residues. CDR1 and CDR2 from the germline V gene are MNHGY and SAAAGT. Trimming pared 2 bases from V and 6 bases from J, leaving 20 bases between. The CDR3 coding sequence is TGTGCCAGCAGTTACAAGGGGGGCGGGGCCGCCTTCGAGCAGTACTTC. Protein: CASSYKGGGAAFEQYF.

The table lists this clonotype with many counts. This chain uses TRBV19 with TRBJ1-1, with D unresolved. The CDR3 sequence is 11 residues long. The V end was cut by 5 bases, the J end by 6 bases, with 7 bases between. The germline CDR1 and CDR2 sequences are LNHDA and SQIVND (reference sequence). This chain's CDR3 is CASSWWAEAFF. In nucleotides, the CDR3 is TGTGCCAGTAGTTGGTGGGCTGAAGCTTTCTTT. Full variable domain (remainder filled in from reference TRBV19 and TRBJ1-1): DGGITQSPKYLFRKEGQNVTLSCEQNLNHDAMYWYRQDPGQGLRLIYYSQIVNDFQKGDIAEGYSVSREKKESFPLTVTSAQKNPTAFYLCASSWWAEAFFGQGTRLTVV.

Concerning this clonotype: A far larger clone differs by one base, so this is likely a read error. The rearrangement links TRBV6-2 or TRBV6-3 to TRBJ2-3; the D is unclear. Trimming shortened V by 8 bases and J by 0 bases, and 9 bases separated the two germline ends. The germline CDR1 and CDR2 sequences are MNHEY and SVGEGT. The CDR3 has 13 amino acids. This CDR3 is CASGKSSTDTQYF. The CDR3 nucleotides are TGTGCCAGCGGGAAAAGTAGCACAGATACGCAGTATTTT.

In this sample, this clonotype is medium-sized. This chain's CDR3 is CSESRDRGGEQYF. In DNA, the CDR3 is TGCTCAGAAAGCCGGGACAGGGGAGGCGAGCAGTACTTC. The chain combines TRBV20-1 with TRBJ2-7; 10 bases are a match to TRBD1. From germline, CDR1 is DFQATT and CDR2 SNEGSKA (reference sequence). CDR3 length equals 13 residues.

At least ten counts were recorded for this clonotype. J is TRBJ1-5 and V is TRBV6-1, with D tentatively TRBD1 (5 bases). Germline loops: CDR1 MNHNS, CDR2 SASEGT. Trimming stripped 6 bases from V and 3 bases from J, with 15 bases between. This CDR3 has 15 residues. CDR3 sequence (DNA): TGTGCCAGCAGCCCCTCCGGGACGGTCAATCAGCCCCAGCATTTT. It specifies CASSPSGTVNQPQHF.

This clonotype was picked up many times. The chain combines TRBV5-1 with TRBJ2-3; D unclear. The CDR3 has 15 residues. Germline CDR1 SGHRS, CDR2 YFSETQ. V was cut by 2 bases and J by 0 bases, with 10 bases left in between. CDR3 sequence reads: CASSLQTPSTDTQYF. The CDR3 nucleotides are TGCGCCAGCAGCTTACAGACCCCGAGCACAGATACGCAGTATTTT.

This clonotype has at least ten counts. The V gene is TRBV20-1, the J gene TRBJ1-1, with D uncertain. The ends were cut back, 0 bases at V and 7 bases at J, with 21 bases in the middle. The CDR3 covers 16 residues. In germline, CDR1 is DFQATT, CDR2 SNEGSKA (reference sequence). Written as DNA, the CDR3 is TGCAGTGCTAGAGATTCCGGAAGTCGGTCAGTTGATGAAGCTTTCTTT. Encoded protein: CSARDSGSRSVDEAFF.

V gene TRBV27 combines with J gene TRBJ2-1; D is unclear. The CDR3 covers 13 residues. With 4 bases removed from V and 5 bases from J, the gap between germline ends came to 9 bases. Germline V gene sequence: CDR1 MNHEY, CDR2 SMNVEV (reference sequence). The CDR3 DNA reads TGTGCCAGCAGTTGTGGGGTGGACAATGAGCAGTTCTTC. Translated, it gives CASSCGVDNEQFF.

This clonotype was picked up one time. One base away lies a much larger clone, so this may be a sequencing read error. The CDR3 DNA reads TGCGCCAGCATCCAAGGGACTAGCGGGGGCTACAATGAGCAGTTCTTC. This translates into CASIQGTSGGYNEQFF. V and J are TRBV4-1 and TRBJ2-5; 14 nucleotides align to TRBD2. TRBJ2-1 explains the end of the DNA better; the J call may be wrong. The CDR3 has 16 amino acids. Germline values: CDR1 MGHRA, CDR2 YSYEKL.